This is a list of T cell receptor beta chains from one sample in a study of T cell changes during pregnancy in multiple sclerosis. Some clones are missing from TCRdb's copy, which holds only in-frame ones; the method was immunoSEQ multiplex PCR. This table has some 74,000 clones, approximately 92% appearing once. The sequencing used peripheral blood, collected before pregnancy. These receptors originate from a female donor with multiple sclerosis, enrolled in a pregnancy study. CDR3s include the opening cysteine and the closing phenylalanine or tryptophan. The D gene is left open where the match is weak.

V gene,J gene,D gene,CDR3 protein,CDR3 DNA
TRBV28,TRBJ2-3,TRBD2,CASINLSGRALLSTDTQYF,TGTGCCAGCATCAATCTGAGCGGGAGGGCCCTACTTAGCACAGATACGCAGTATTTT
TRBV2,TRBJ1-2,-,CASSDFSGANYGYTF,TGTGCCAGCAGTGATTTTTCCGGAGCGAACTATGGCTACACCTTC
TRBV29-1,TRBJ2-3,-,CSVEDPTGTPFVADTQYF,TGCAGCGTTGAAGATCCCACCGGGACTCCCTTCGTTGCAGATACGCAGTATTTT
TRBV7-6,TRBJ1-1,TRBD1,CASSLEQGDTEAFF,TGTGCCAGCAGCTTAGAACAGGGGGATACTGAAGCTTTCTTT
TRBV7-3,TRBJ2-1,-,CASSLGQGTYNEQFF,TGTGCCAGCAGTTTGGGGCAGGGTACCTACAATGAGCAGTTCTTC
TRBV7-8,TRBJ1-1,-,CASSHRVVVNTEAFF,TGTGCCAGCAGCCACAGGGTAGTGGTGAACACTGAAGCTTTCTTT
TRBV5-1,TRBJ1-1,TRBD1,CASSPTGQPNTEAFF,TGCGCCAGCAGCCCAACGGGACAGCCGAACACTGAAGCTTTCTTT
TRBV10-1,TRBJ1-1,TRBD1,CASRQGVPKLRGTEAFF,TGCGCCAGCAGACAGGGGGTCCCCAAATTACGGGGCACTGAAGCTTTCTTT
TRBV27,TRBJ2-7,-,CASSLGDSYEQYF,TGTGCCAGCAGTCTAGGGGACTCCTACGAGCAGTACTTC
TRBV15,TRBJ2-1,-,CATSRTGDSKPYNEQFF,TGTGCCACCAGCAGAACGGGGGACTCGAAGCCCTACAATGAGCAGTTCTTC
TRBV10-3,TRBJ1-1,TRBD1,CAIRTGQGGYTEAFF,TGTGCCATCAGAACAGGACAGGGAGGGTACACTGAAGCTTTCTTT
TRBV29-1,TRBJ1-1,-,CSVGQILATEAFF,TGCAGCGTTGGACAGATACTGGCCACTGAAGCTTTCTTT
TRBV15,TRBJ2-3,TRBD2,CATSNSFSGRGDTQYF,TGTGCCACCAGCAACTCGTTTAGCGGGAGGGGAGATACGCAGTATTTT